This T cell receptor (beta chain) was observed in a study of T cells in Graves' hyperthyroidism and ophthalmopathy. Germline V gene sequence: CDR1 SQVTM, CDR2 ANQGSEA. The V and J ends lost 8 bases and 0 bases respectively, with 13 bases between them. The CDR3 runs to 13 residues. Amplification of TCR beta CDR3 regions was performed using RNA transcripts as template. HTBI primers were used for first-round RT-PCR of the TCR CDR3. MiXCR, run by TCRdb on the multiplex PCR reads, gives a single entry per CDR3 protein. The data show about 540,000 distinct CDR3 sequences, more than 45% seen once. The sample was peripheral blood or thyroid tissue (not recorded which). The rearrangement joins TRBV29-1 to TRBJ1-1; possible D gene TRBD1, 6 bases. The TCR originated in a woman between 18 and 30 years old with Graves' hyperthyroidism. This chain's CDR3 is CSLGAVMNTEAFF. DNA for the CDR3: TGCAGCTTGGGGGCAGTGATGAACACTGAAGCTTTCTTT.